Listed below are T cell receptor beta chains from one sample, sequenced in a study of shared clonotypes between healthy human individuals. Libraries were prepared by immunoSEQ multiplex PCR; TCRdb keeps only in-frame clonotypes and omits some of them. The sample holds around 1.6 million clones, nearly 99% seen once. The sample was naive CD4+ T cells sorted from blood. Receptor source: a man aged 30 to 45 in good health. The CDR3 runs from the conserved cysteine through the conserved F or W. D genes are given only for firm matches. Clone size is shown for a subset of rows, as once, few, many or a class of expanded clone.

v_gene	d_gene	abundance	j_gene	CDR3aa	CDR3nt
TRBV28	-	-	TRBJ1-2	CASSLQGGGYTF	TGTGCCAGCAGTTTACAGGGTGGTGGCTACACCTTC
TRBV4-3	TRBD2	-	TRBJ2-1	CASSRTIAGSYNEQFF	TGCGCCAGCAGCAGAACCATAGCGGGCTCCTACAATGAGCAGTTCTTC
TRBV5-6	-	-	TRBJ1-2	CASSLSEYGYTF	TGTGCCAGCAGCTTGTCAGAGTATGGCTACACCTTC
TRBV7-2	-	-	TRBJ1-1	CASSPRWQGSNTEAFF	TGTGCCAGCAGCCCTAGGTGGCAGGGTTCCAACACTGAAGCTTTCTTT
TRBV10-3	-	-	TRBJ1-3	CAISTGFSGNTIYF	TGTGCCATCAGTACAGGGTTCTCTGGAAACACCATATATTTT
TRBV10-2	-	-	TRBJ2-5	CASSRALETQYF	TGCGCCAGCAGCCGGGCTTTGGAGACCCAGTACTTC
TRBV27	TRBD1	-	TRBJ1-1	CASRLQGTIFEAFF	TGTGCCAGCAGATTACAGGGGACGATCTTTGAAGCTTTCTTT
TRBV18	-	-	TRBJ2-3	CASSPASPEDTQYF	TGTGCCAGCTCACCGGCCAGCCCGGAAGATACGCAGTATTTT
TRBV28	-	-	TRBJ2-7	CASSRRGAGLSYEQYF	TGTGCCAGCAGTCGCCGCGGGGCGGGGCTCTCCTACGAGCAGTACTTC
TRBV27	TRBD2	-	TRBJ2-5	CASRRTSGFLETQYF	TGTGCCAGCAGACGGACTAGCGGGTTTCTGGAGACCCAGTACTTC
TRBV19	TRBD2	-	TRBJ2-1	CASRITSGISYNEQFF	TGTGCCAGTAGAATAACTAGCGGGATCTCCTACAATGAGCAGTTCTTC
TRBV14	-	-	TRBJ1-2	CASSQGGYYGYTF	TGTGCCAGCAGCCAAGGGGGGTACTATGGCTACACCTTC
TRBV7-9	-	-	TRBJ2-7	CASSLHGQTPTYEQYF	TGTGCCAGCAGCTTACATGGTCAAACTCCAACCTACGAGCAGTACTTC
TRBV5-4	-	-	TRBJ1-4	CASSFGDEKLFF	TGTGCCAGCAGCTTCGGGGACGAAAAACTGTTTTTT
TRBV11-2	TRBD2	-	TRBJ2-7	CASSARLAISTYEQYF	TGTGCCAGCAGCGCCCGACTAGCTATATCAACCTACGAGCAGTACTTC
TRBV19	-	-	TRBJ1-1	CASSTWGNTEAFF	TGTGCCAGTTCGACGTGGGGGAACACTGAAGCTTTCTTT
TRBV7-6	TRBD2	-	TRBJ2-3	CASSPSGGRTDTQYF	TGTGCCAGCAGCCCTAGCGGGGGGCGCACAGATACGCAGTATTTT
TRBV5-4	-	-	TRBJ2-1	CASSRGLAVINEQFF	TGTGCCAGCAGCCGGGGGCTAGCGGTAATTAATGAGCAGTTCTTC
TRBV7-5	-	-	TRBJ2-3	CVRSLVLWAFISSTDTQYF	TGTGTCAGAAGCTTAGTTCTTTGGGCTTTCATATCTAGCACAGATACGCAGTATTTT
TRBV7-9	TRBD1	-	TRBJ2-3	CASSFPPQGATDTQYF	TGTGCCAGCAGCTTTCCCCCACAGGGGGCAACAGATACGCAGTATTTT
TRBV7-8	TRBD1	-	TRBJ1-5	CASSSSGTGISNQPQHF	TGTGCCAGCAGCTCAAGTGGGACAGGGATCAGCAATCAGCCCCAGCATTTT
TRBV19	TRBD2	once	TRBJ2-1	CASSLDLSGRSYNEQFF	TGTGCCAGTAGTCTCGACCTTAGCGGGAGAAGTTACAATGAGCAGTTCTTC
TRBV10-1	TRBD1	once	TRBJ2-5	CASSERQGAPRETQYF	TGCGCCAGCAGTGAGCGTCAGGGGGCCCCCCGGGAGACCCAGTACTTC
TRBV10-1	TRBD1	-	TRBJ2-7	CASSASWTGSEQYF	TGCGCCAGCAGTGCCTCTTGGACAGGAAGCGAGCAGTACTTC
TRBV5-1	-	-	TRBJ1-2	CASSSEGWGYGYTF	TGCGCCAGCAGCTCCGAAGGATGGGGCTATGGCTACACCTTC
TRBV18	-	-	TRBJ1-4	CASSRNTGGGEKLFF	TGTGCCAGCTCACGCAATACAGGAGGTGGTGAAAAACTGTTTTTT
TRBV5-1	-	-	TRBJ2-3	CASSLPEGRGTDTQYF	TGCGCCAGCAGCTTACCTGAGGGCAGGGGCACAGATACGCAGTATTTT
TRBV4-3	-	-	TRBJ1-2	CASSHGINYGYTF	TGCGCCAGCAGCCACGGTATCAACTATGGCTACACCTTC
TRBV28	TRBD1	-	TRBJ2-2	CASSFRRTGGLSGELFF	TGTGCCAGCAGTTTCCGCCGGACAGGGGGCCTCTCCGGGGAGCTGTTTTTT
TRBV2	-	-	TRBJ2-5	CASGPGTQETQYF	TGTGCCAGTGGGCCAGGGACCCAAGAGACCCAGTACTTC
TRBV19	-	-	TRBJ1-1	CASSIAENTEAFF	TGTGCCAGTAGTATAGCAGAGAACACTGAAGCTTTCTTT
TRBV19	-	-	TRBJ2-1	CASSRTEEQFF	TGTGCCAGTAGTAGGACAGAAGAGCAGTTCTTC
TRBV30	-	-	TRBJ1-2	CAWRDKQGANYGYTF	TGTGCCTGGAGGGATAAACAGGGAGCGAACTATGGCTACACCTTC
TRBV9	TRBD1	-	TRBJ1-2	CASNPGRDSFYGYTF	TGTGCCAGCAACCCAGGGAGGGACAGCTTCTATGGCTACACCTTC
TRBV7-9	-	once	TRBJ2-3	CASSSERQYF	TGTGCCAGCAGCTCAGAACGGCAGTATTTT
TRBV27	TRBD2	-	TRBJ2-7	CASSSFGLAGIAGYEQYF	TGTGCCAGCAGTTCATTTGGACTAGCGGGAATAGCCGGCTACGAGCAGTACTTC
TRBV7-2	-	-	TRBJ2-1	CASSLQPTGLIGPYNEQFF	TGTGCCAGCAGCTTACAACCCACGGGCCTGATCGGTCCCTACAATGAGCAGTTCTTC
TRBV30	-	-	TRBJ2-1	CAWSQNPLNEQFF	TGTGCCTGGAGTCAAAACCCGTTGAATGAGCAGTTCTTC
TRBV27	-	-	TRBJ1-5	CASSLSGPGPSSQPQHF	TGTGCCAGCAGTTTATCCGGACCGGGGCCGTCTAGTCAGCCCCAGCATTTT
TRBV28	-	-	TRBJ1-5	CASSLPSRTGNQPQHF	TGTGCCAGCAGTTTACCTTCAAGGACCGGCAATCAGCCCCAGCATTTT
TRBV14	TRBD2	-	TRBJ2-3	CASSQVSGGADTQYF	TGTGCCAGCAGCCAAGTTTCGGGAGGCGCAGATACGCAGTATTTT
TRBV18	TRBD1	-	TRBJ2-1	CASSPPGPGGYNEQFF	TGTGCCAGCTCACCCCCTGGCCCAGGGGGTTACAATGAGCAGTTCTTC
TRBV21-1	-	-	TRBJ1-1	CASSTVRGANTEAFF	TGTGCCAGCAGCACCGTGAGAGGGGCCAACACTGAAGCTTTCTTT